The entry that follows covers one T cell receptor (beta chain) sequence. A read error may produce the germline difference seen at one junction end. The CDR3 runs 14 residues. Germline V CDR1 and CDR2: SQVTM, ANQGSEA. These data are taken from a study of CD8+CD57+ T cells in acquired aplastic anemia. The template used for profiling TCR beta VDJ and CDR3 was genomic DNA. TCRdb reanalysed the reads using MiXCR and keeps one entry per CDR3 protein. Here the sample spans around 400,000 distinct CDR3 sequences, about two thirds being singletons. This chain connects TRBV29-1 to TRBJ1-5, with D possibly being TRBD1 (6 bases). The clonotype originates from a human donor in good health, serving as a control. Sequenced input: sorted CD4+, CD8+, or CD8+CD57+ T cells (not recorded which) from PBMCs. The CDR3 DNA is TGCAGCGTAGCCCAGGGGACGAAAGATCAACCCCAGCATTTT. It is translated as CSVAQGTKDQPQHF.